These T cell receptor beta chains were read from a single sample in a study of early T cells in non-severe SARS-CoV-2 infection. From the 5' RACE reads, TCRdb called clonotypes with MiXCR, one entry per CDR3 protein. Counted here are 20,000 to 25,000 distinct CDR3 sequences, about 5% occurring once; the ten biggest clones make up about 3.9%. Source material: whole blood. These receptor sequences come from an adult who was a healthcare worker with PCR-confirmed SARS-CoV-2 infection or an uninfected control (not recorded which). The CDR3 runs from the conserved cysteine through the conserved F or W. The order of the fields is D gene, V gene, J gene, clone size, CDR3 protein, CDR3 DNA. D genes are given only for firm matches. Clone size is shown for a subset of rows, as once, few, many or a class of expanded clone.

D: NA
V: TRBV28
J: TRBJ1-2
size: NA
CDR3: CASSTTRTDWGGYTF
DNA: TGTGCCAGCAGTACAACCCGGACCGACTGGGGTGGCTACACCTTC

D: NA
V: TRBV5-4
J: TRBJ2-1
size: many
CDR3: CASSHDRRGKNEQFF
DNA: TGTGCCAGCAGCCATGACAGGCGAGGGAAGAATGAGCAGTTCTTC

D: NA
V: TRBV15
J: TRBJ2-6
size: many
CDR3: CATSPSRGSGANVLTF
DNA: TGTGCCACCAGCCCGTCCAGGGGCTCTGGGGCCAACGTCCTGACTTTC

D: TRBD1
V: TRBV19
J: TRBJ2-5
size: many
CDR3: CASSIAGTGGNDPRKTQYF
DNA: TGTGCCAGTAGTATCGCCGGGACAGGGGGAAACGATCCACGAAAGACCCAGTACTTC

D: TRBD2
V: TRBV7-2
J: TRBJ2-7
size: many
CDR3: CASSPLGSGGDEQYF
DNA: TGTGCCAGCAGCCCCTTAGGAAGCGGGGGGGACGAGCAGTACTTC

D: TRBD2
V: TRBV29-1
J: TRBJ2-3
size: many
CDR3: CSVVASSGLTDTQYF
DNA: TGCAGCGTCGTGGCGTCTAGCGGCCTCACAGATACGCAGTATTTT

D: NA
V: TRBV11-3
J: TRBJ2-5
size: many
CDR3: CASSHQETQYF
DNA: TGTGCCAGCAGCCATCAAGAGACCCAGTACTTC

D: TRBD2
V: TRBV7-2
J: TRBJ2-7
size: NA
CDR3: CASSLASGGAVTYEQYF
DNA: TGTGCCAGCAGCTTGGCTAGCGGGGGGGCCGTTACCTACGAGCAGTACTTC

D: NA
V: TRBV20-1
J: TRBJ1-6
size: many
CDR3: CSARVGAFNSPLHF
DNA: TGCAGTGCTAGAGTGGGGGCCTTTAATTCACCCCTCCACTTT

D: NA
V: TRBV29-1
J: TRBJ1-6
size: NA
CDR3: CSVVGGRNSPLHF
DNA: TGCAGCGTTGTCGGGGGAAGGAATTCACCCCTCCACTTT

D: NA
V: TRBV10-2
J: TRBJ2-1
size: few
CDR3: CASSFDRSYNEQFF
DNA: TGCGCCAGCTCGTTTGATCGGTCCTACAATGAGCAGTTCTTC

D: TRBD2
V: TRBV7-6
J: TRBJ2-3
size: many
CDR3: CASSQAGGITDTQYF
DNA: TGTGCCAGCAGTCAAGCGGGGGGTATCACAGATACGCAGTATTTT

D: TRBD2
V: TRBV2
J: TRBJ2-5
size: NA
CDR3: CASSAGLAGQSETQYF
DNA: TGTGCCAGCAGTGCCGGACTAGCGGGGCAATCGGAGACCCAGTACTTC

D: TRBD2
V: TRBV7-9
J: TRBJ2-1
size: many
CDR3: CASSLIAGAYNEQFF
DNA: TGTGCCAGCAGCTTAATAGCGGGGGCGTACAATGAGCAGTTCTTC

D: NA
V: TRBV5-6
J: TRBJ2-7
size: many
CDR3: CASSRQPYEQYF
DNA: TGTGCCAGCAGCCGACAACCCTACGAGCAGTACTTC

D: NA
V: TRBV7-9
J: TRBJ2-7
size: medium-sized
CDR3: CASSLEASPYEQYF
DNA: TGTGCCAGCAGCTTAGAGGCCAGTCCCTACGAGCAGTACTTC